One sample yielded the 12 T cell receptor beta chains listed below, sequenced in a study of blood T cell repertoires in COVID-19. Generated by immunoSEQ multiplex PCR, the TCRdb table keeps only in-frame clones and is missing some. The data show 150,000 to 200,000 clones, with approximately 79% seen just once and around 7% held by the top ten. Sample: peripheral blood. The receptor set was obtained from a woman aged 35 to 49 with COVID-19, enrolled during active disease.

The rearrangement links TRBV6-4 to TRBJ1-4, with 7 bases identical to TRBD1. The CDR3 extends over 15 amino acids. V shed 8 bases and J 8 bases; nucleotides not matched to a gene: 14. Germline-derived CDR1 and CDR2 are MRHNA and SNTAGT. Here the CDR3 reads CASPKQGTLGEKLFF. CDR3 sequence (DNA): TGTGCCAGCCCAAAACAGGGGACGCTTGGGGAAAAACTGTTTTTT.

This chain uses TRBV6-2 or TRBV6-3 with TRBJ1-5; D unclear. Germline V lookup: CDR1 MNHEY, CDR2 SVGEGT. The CDR3 covers 19 residues. V lost 1 base to trimming and J lost 0 bases, with 19 bases between them. CDR3 coding DNA: TGTGCCAGCAGTTACTATTTGTCCGGGGAAGGCGGTAGCAATCAGCCCCAGCATTTT. Amino acids: CASSYYLSGEGGSNQPQHF.

This clone was recorded a few times. CDR3 in amino acids: CASSHAGSSNYGYTF. The CDR3 DNA sequence: TGTGCCAGCAGCCATGCAGGGTCGTCTAACTATGGCTACACCTTC. V gene TRBV3-1 (or the pseudogene TRBV3-2) combines with J gene TRBJ1-2, with TRBD1 as a possible D gene (5 bases). Trimming took 3 bases from V and 0 from J, leaving 11 bases between them. This CDR3 has 15 amino acids. CDR1 is LGHDT, CDR2 YNNKEL, per germline (reference sequence).

The chain employs TRBV5-8 and TRBJ2-1; D is unclear. Deletions cut 0 bases from V and 9 bases from J, with 13 bases between. Looked up from germline, CDR1 is SGHTS and CDR2 is YDEGEE. The CDR3 length is 14 residues. The CDR3 reads CASSLGARTGEQFF. The CDR3 region has the DNA TGTGCCAGCAGCTTGGGGGCCCGAACTGGTGAGCAGTTCTTC.

This clone has only one observation. The rearrangement uses TRBV27 and TRBJ1-5; no clear D gene. The CDR3 loop spans 15 amino acids. V was pared by 4 bases and J by 3 bases, with 13 bases between. Germline V gene sequence: CDR1 MNHEY, CDR2 SMNVEV (reference sequence). The CDR3 reads CASSSHDTANQPQHF. CDR3 DNA sequence: TGTGCCAGCAGTTCCCACGACACGGCCAATCAGCCCCAGCATTTT.

The chain recombines TRBV18 with TRBJ2-5, with TRBD1 matching over 10 bases. The CDR3 extends over 16 amino acids. CDR1 and CDR2 (germline): KGHSH, LQKENI. J gave up 2 bases and V 2 bases, and 5 bases lay outside the gene matches. CDR3 bases: TGTGCCAGCTCACCATTCCGGACAGGGGGGCAAGAGACCCAGTACTTC. Encoded protein: CASSPFRTGGQETQYF. Looking up the rest from reference TRBV18 and TRBJ2-5 gives the full variable domain: NAGVMQNPRHLVRRRGQEARLRCSPMKGHSHVYWYRQLPEEGLKFMVYLQKENIIDESGMPKERFSAEFPKEGPSILRIQQVVRGDSAAYFCASSPFRTGGQETQYFGPGTRLLVL.

This sequence joins TRBV19 and TRBJ1-4; D not certain. The CDR3 consists of 12 residues. The V and J ends lost 5 bases and 4 bases respectively, with 5 bases between them. Germline lookup yields CDR1 LNHDA and CDR2 SQIVND (reference sequence). CDR3 region: CASSSVNEKLFF. The CDR3 nucleotides read TGTGCCAGTAGTTCTGTTAATGAAAAACTGTTTTTT.

This clone showed up many times. The V gene is TRBV4-1, the J gene TRBJ1-2; D may be TRBD1 (5 bases). The CDR3 totals 15 residues. Germline values: CDR1 MGHRA, CDR2 YSYEKL. Trimming left V 3 bases short and J 4 bases short, with 15 bases between. CDR3 protein: CASSQSGLVSYGYTF. CDR3 bases: TGCGCCAGCAGCCAGTCAGGGTTGGTCAGCTATGGCTACACCTTC.

In its sample, this clone was seen once. The chain has TRBV9 and TRBJ2-3, with 8 bases aligning to TRBD1. Unmatched junction bases numbered 7, after V lost 0 bases and J lost 7 bases. The CDR3 is 15 residues long. The V gene's germline CDR1 is SGDLS and CDR2 YYNGEE. The CDR3 DNA reads as TGTGCCAGCAGCGTAGAGCCCCGGGACAGGCATACGCAGTATTTT. Its protein product is CASSVEPRDRHTQYF.

This clone was counted a few times. V usage is TRBV10-3 and J usage is TRBJ2-1; TRBD1 aligns across 10 bases. The length of the CDR3 is 14 residues. Germline V gene lookup returns CDR1 ENHRY and CDR2 SYGVKD. Trimming at V came to 11 bases and at J to 2 bases, leaving 6 bases not matched to a gene. The CDR3 loop is CAVSGTGAYNEQFF. In DNA form, the CDR3 reads TGTGCCGTCTCCGGGACAGGGGCCTACAATGAGCAGTTCTTC.

The J gene is TRBJ2-1, the V gene TRBV2; the match to TRBD2 covers 12 bases. The CDR3 contains 15 residues. Germline assignment: CDR1 SNHLY and CDR2 FYNNEI. V gave up 4 bases and J gave up 9 bases; unmatched junction bases: 7. In nucleotides, the CDR3 is TGTGCCAGCAGTGTTCGGACTAGCGGGGTCGGTGAGCAGTTCTTC. It codes for CASSVRTSGVGEQFF.

This chain uses TRBV7-9 with TRBJ2-5; 7 nucleotides line up with TRBD1. Germline-derived CDR1 and CDR2 are SEHNR and FQNEAQ (reference sequence). The CDR3 totals 14 residues. The V segment lost 5 bases and the J segment 3 bases; nucleotides outside the gene matches: 6. In DNA form, the CDR3 reads TGTGCCAGCAGCCGACTCAGGGGGAAAGAGACCCAGTACTTC. It encodes CASSRLRGKETQYF.